This T cell receptor (beta chain) came from a study of T cells in Graves' hyperthyroidism and ophthalmopathy. The CDR3 loop spans 14 amino acids. CDR1 GTSNPN and CDR2 SVGIG come from the germline V gene (reference sequence). Trimming stripped 3 bases from V and 2 bases from J, with 14 bases between. What was amplified from RNA transcripts were TCR beta CDR3 regions. The TCR CDR3 was amplified in a first-round RT-PCR using the HTBI primer set. One entry per CDR3 protein, called by TCRdb with MiXCR from the multiplex PCR reads. The data contain nearly 600,000 distinct CDR3 sequences, about 15% of them singletons.

Sequenced material: blood. V is TRBV30 and J is TRBJ2-7; D is perhaps TRBD1 (5 bases). This TCR derives from a woman aged 25-40 years with Graves' hyperthyroidism that later progressed to Graves' ophthalmopathy. This CDR3 is CAWRLGQNPYEQYF. The DNA of the CDR3 is TGTGCCTGGAGGTTGGGGCAGAACCCCTACGAGCAGTACTTC.